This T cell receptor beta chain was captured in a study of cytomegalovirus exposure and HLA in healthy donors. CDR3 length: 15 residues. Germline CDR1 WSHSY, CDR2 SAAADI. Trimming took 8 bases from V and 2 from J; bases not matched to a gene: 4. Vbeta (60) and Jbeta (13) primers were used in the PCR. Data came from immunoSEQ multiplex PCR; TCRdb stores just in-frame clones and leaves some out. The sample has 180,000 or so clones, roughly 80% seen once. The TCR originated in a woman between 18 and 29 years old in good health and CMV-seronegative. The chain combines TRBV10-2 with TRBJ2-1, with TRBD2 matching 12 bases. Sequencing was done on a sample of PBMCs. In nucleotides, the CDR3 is TGCGCCAGCTGCGGACTAGCGGGGCCCTACAATGAGCAGTTCTTC. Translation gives CASCGLAGPYNEQFF.